This entry describes one T cell receptor beta chain. This clonotype has only a few counts. Its antigen has not been determined. No base quality values were provided; no much bigger clone lies one nucleotide off. Spanning cysteine to phenylalanine, the CDR3 consists of 18 amino acids. Left in the record is the CDR3 DNA by itself, 54 bases read in frame from the first base. V is cut back by 3 bases and J by 2 bases, with 10 bases in the junction unmatched. Per the germline V gene, LGHNA is the CDR1 and YNFKEQ is the CDR2. TCR cDNA was synthesized by 5'RACE template switching, through which a universal primer site and unique molecular identifiers were introduced. Priming for cDNA synthesis came from both the TCR alpha and TCR beta constant segments. Library amplification involved two PCR steps, and the second step added sample barcodes and sequencing adapters. Libraries were sequenced on Illumina HiSeq 2500 (2x100 bp) or NovaSeq (2x150 bp). As for how the authors treated the data: MIGEC was used to demultiplex reads and collapse the reads into UMI consensus sequences, and MiXCR was used for V(D)J alignment. Vaccine-responding clonotypes were defined with edgeR using replicate PBMC samples, requiring FDR below 0.01 and a log2 fold change above 5 up to day 15. Bulk clonotypes were assigned CD4 or CD8 identity according to which sequenced CD4 or CD8 repertoire held them at higher abundance. TCRdb reanalyzed the raw reads on its own, using fastp at Q25 for trimming and MiXCR for clone calling, and kept in-frame beta chains. Rows are unified per CDR3 protein, each entry keeping the most common DNA and genes. The V and J calls and clone size come from TCRdb's table, not from the authors' own analysis. For this sample there are about 300,000 distinct CDR3 sequences; 6.8% appear just once. The top ten clones comprise roughly a sixth of the sample.

The sample comes from a study of T cells after yellow fever vaccination (dated by TCRdb to about 2019). Describing the broader study: The SMART-Seq v4 Ultra Low Input RNA kit was used to prepare libraries from fractions with low cell numbers. To follow T-cell clones before and after primary and booster YFV17D yellow fever vaccination, bulk TCR alpha and beta repertoires were sequenced over time. Two healthy male donors, one aged 18 to 30 and one aged 30 to 40 years, made up the cohort. Blood was drawn at multiple timepoints before and after primary and secondary immunization, with bulk PBMC replicates and cell subsets isolated. The investigation overall reported the following: Compared with the primary T-cell response, the secondary T-cell response was faster but weaker, reaching its peak on day 5 rather than on day 15. After the booster, most clones that had expanded after primary vaccination were detected again (around 96% of CD4 and roughly nine tenths of CD8), suggesting broad maintenance of memory. FACS-sorted repertoires could contain abundant contaminating clonotypes from the bulk population, so computational filtering was required. The study included only two donors, which limits how far the findings can be generalized. A small share of clonotypes was detected in both CD4 and CD8 compartments, with the overlap likely arising from convergent recombination.

The treatment or condition label, as the study defines it: live attenuated yellow fever vaccine strain. At each blood-draw timepoint, two biological replicates of bulk PBMCs were collected. PBMCs were isolated from peripheral blood using a standard Ficoll-Paque protocol. TriZol was used to extract RNA from bulk PBMCs, from CD4 and CD8 fractions, and from dextramer-positive and dextramer-negative fractions. The V and J segments used are TRBV4-2 and TRBJ2-5; the junction holds 12 bases that match TRBD2. The clonotype was recovered from a man between 18 and 29 years old who received the YFV17D yellow fever vaccine. Sequencing used PBMCs, obtained approximately 47 days after the first yellow fever vaccination. The nucleotides read TGTGCCAGCAGCCAGAACCTCGGGACTAGCGGGCGGCAAGAGACCCAGTACTTC. This codes for CASSQNLGTSGRQETQYF.